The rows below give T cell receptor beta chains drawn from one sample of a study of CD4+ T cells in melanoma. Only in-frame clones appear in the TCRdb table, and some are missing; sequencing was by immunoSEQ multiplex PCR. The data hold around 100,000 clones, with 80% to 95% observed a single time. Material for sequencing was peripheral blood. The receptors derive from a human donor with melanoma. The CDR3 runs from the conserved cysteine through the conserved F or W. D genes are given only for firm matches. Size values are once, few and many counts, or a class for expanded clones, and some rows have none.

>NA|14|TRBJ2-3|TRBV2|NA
CASSERGSTDTQYF
TGTGCCAGCAGTGAGAGGGGGAGCACAGATACGCAGTATTTT
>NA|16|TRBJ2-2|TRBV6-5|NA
CASSYWDNRGHGELFF
TGTGCCAGCAGTTACTGGGACAACCGAGGGCACGGGGAGCTGTTTTTT
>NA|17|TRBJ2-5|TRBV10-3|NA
CAIRDSRGDRAGETQYF
TGTGCCATCAGAGACTCCCGAGGGGACCGGGCAGGGGAGACCCAGTACTTC
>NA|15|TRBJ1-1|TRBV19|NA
CASSIQPRDSGEAFF
TGTGCCAGTAGTATTCAACCCCGGGACTCGGGGGAAGCTTTCTTT
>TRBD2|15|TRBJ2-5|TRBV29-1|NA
CSVDPLVAGRETQYF
TGCAGCGTTGACCCCCTAGTAGCGGGGAGAGAGACCCAGTACTTC
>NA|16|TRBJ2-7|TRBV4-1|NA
CASSQAPRGRGYEQYF
TGCGCCAGCAGCCAAGCTCCTCGGGGCCGGGGGTACGAGCAGTACTTC
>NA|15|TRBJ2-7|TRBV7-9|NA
CASSLVLGELYEQYF
TGTGCCAGCAGCTTAGTCTTAGGGGAACTCTACGAGCAGTACTTC
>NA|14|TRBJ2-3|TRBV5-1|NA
CASRGAASTDTQYF
TGCGCCAGCAGGGGCGCCGCTAGCACAGATACGCAGTATTTT
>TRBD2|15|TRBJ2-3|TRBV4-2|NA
CASSLLAGGFDTQYF
TGTGCCAGCAGCCTCTTGGCGGGGGGGTTTGATACGCAGTATTTT
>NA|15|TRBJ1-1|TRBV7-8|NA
CASSLSGGGRTEAFF
TGTGCCAGCAGCTTATCGGGTGGGGGTCGCACTGAAGCTTTCTTT
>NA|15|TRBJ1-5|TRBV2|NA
CASSDTGGHNQPQHF
TGTGCCAGCAGTGATACCGGGGGGCACAATCAGCCCCAGCATTTT
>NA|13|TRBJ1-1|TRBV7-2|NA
CASSPTGPSEAFF
TGTGCCAGCAGCCCAACAGGACCGAGTGAAGCTTTCTTT
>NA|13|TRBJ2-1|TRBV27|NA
CASSLPGYNEQFF
TGTGCCAGCAGTTTACCGGGGTACAATGAGCAGTTCTTC
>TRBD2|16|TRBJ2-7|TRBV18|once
CASHSGAATAAYEQYF
TGTGCCAGCCACAGCGGGGCCGCGACGGCTGCCTACGAGCAGTACTTC
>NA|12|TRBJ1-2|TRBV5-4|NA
CASSPGEGSYTF
TGTGCCAGCAGCCCTGGGGAGGGGAGCTACACCTTC
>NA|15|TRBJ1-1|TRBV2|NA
CASSSVRAMNTEAFF
TGTGCCAGCAGTTCCGTGAGGGCGATGAACACTGAAGCTTTCTTT
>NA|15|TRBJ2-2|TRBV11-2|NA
CASSLNSRSSGELFF
TGTGCCAGCAGCTTGAATAGTCGGTCATCCGGGGAGCTGTTTTTT
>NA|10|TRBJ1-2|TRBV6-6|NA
CASRETGYTF
TGTGCCAGCAGGGAAACTGGCTACACCTTC
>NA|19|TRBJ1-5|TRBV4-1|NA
CASSQGLLGPGPKGQPQHF
TGCGCCAGCAGCCAAGGGCTCCTTGGGCCGGGTCCAAAGGGTCAGCCCCAGCATTTT
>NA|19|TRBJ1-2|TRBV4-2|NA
CASSQERGNWAGYRDGYTF
TGTGCCAGCAGCCAAGAGAGGGGAAACTGGGCCGGGTATAGAGATGGCTACACCTTC
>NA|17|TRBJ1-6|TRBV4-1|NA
CASSQNLPGAGSSPLHF
TGCGCCAGCAGCCAAAATCTGCCGGGAGCAGGGTCCTCACCCCTCCACTTT